This TCR beta chain was sequenced in a study of control samples from healthy donors and cancer patients. Clones were read by immunoSEQ multiplex PCR, and TCRdb kept only the in-frame ones, dropping some. This table holds some 190,000 clones. The CDR3 totals 15 residues. Germline CDR1 reads LNHDA; CDR2 reads SQIVND (reference sequence). Losses at the gene ends were 2 bases for V and 2 bases for J; bases not matched to a gene: 2. Specimen: blood. The source of this sequence is a woman in her twenties or thirties in good health. The chain links TRBV19 to TRBJ1-5, with TRBD1 identical over 8 bases. This CDR3 is CASSITGGGNQPQHF. In DNA, the CDR3 is TGTGCCAGTAGTATAACAGGGGGTGGCAATCAGCCCCAGCATTTT.